These 22 T cell receptor beta chains were all obtained from the same sample, sequenced in a study of CD8 T cells in ankylosing spondylitis. These receptors lack a known antigen. One entry per CDR3 protein results from TCRdb running MiXCR on the 5' RACE reads. This table holds 200,000 to 250,000 distinct CDR3 sequences, just under 7.5% found once. The study's findings and limits: One TCR beta motif, made up of seven to nine highly homologous variants, appeared characteristic of ankylosing spondylitis blood.

Sample: blood, either unsorted or a sorted T cell fraction (not recorded which). The receptors derive from a male donor with ankylosing spondylitis.

Only a few counts were recorded for this clonotype. The J gene is TRBJ2-7, the V gene TRBV7-9, with D possibly TRBD1 on 7 matching bases. The CDR3 sequence is 12 residues long. Deletions cut 5 bases from V and 6 bases from J, with 11 bases between. In germline, CDR1 is SEHNR, CDR2 FQNEAQ (reference sequence). In nucleotides, the CDR3 is TGTGCCAGCAGCCCGCGGGACAGCGAGCAGTACTTC. Its translation: CASSPRDSEQYF.

A single count supports this clonotype. The chain joins TRBV15 to TRBJ2-1; TRBD1 matches 10 bases. This CDR3 has 16 amino acids. Trimming at V came to 3 bases and at J to 6 bases, leaving 8 bases not matched to a gene. Per germline, CDR1 LNHNV and CDR2 YYDKDF (reference sequence). The CDR3 DNA sequence: TGTGCCACCAGCAGCACCGGGACAGGGGCCTTCAATGAGCAGTTCTTC. It yields the protein CATSSTGTGAFNEQFF.

This clonotype showed up many times. The chain links TRBV9 to TRBJ2-7; D is undetermined. This CDR3 comprises 14 residues. Germline V gene data show CDR1 as SGDLS and CDR2 as YYNGEE. V gave up 2 bases and J gave up 6 bases, with 15 bases separating them. The CDR3 region has the DNA TGTGCCAGCAGCGTGGGGTTTTCCTCCAGCGAGCAGTACTTC. Amino acids: CASSVGFSSSEQYF.

The chain couples TRBV29-1 to TRBJ2-2; D is undetermined. The CDR3 runs 14 residues. V lost 0 bases to trimming and J lost 9 bases, with 14 bases between them. Per the germline V gene, CDR1 is SQVTM and CDR2 is ANQGSEA. CDR3 amino acids: CSVEDRRVARELFF. The CDR3 DNA reads as TGCAGCGTTGAAGATAGGAGAGTGGCCAGGGAGCTGTTTTTT.

This clonotype was seen a few times. The CDR3 bases are TGTGCCAGCAACTACCGGGACAGATACTACGAGCAGTACTTC. Translated, it gives CASNYRDRYYEQYF. The chain employs TRBV13 and TRBJ2-7; the match to TRBD1 covers 7 bases. Germline CDR1 PRHDT, CDR2 FYEKMQ (reference sequence). The CDR3 has 14 amino acids. V was pared by 7 bases and J by 3 bases, with 9 bases of the junction left unmatched.

This clonotype was seen repeatedly, ten times or more. The genes are TRBV4-3 and TRBJ2-3, with TRBD2 matching over 12 bases. Trimming took 0 bases from V and 3 from J; bases not matched to a gene: 4. Germline CDR1 reads LGHNA; CDR2 reads YSLEER. This CDR3 has 17 amino acids. DNA for the CDR3: TGCGCCAGCAGCCAAGAAACTAGCGGGGGGATAACAGATACGCAGTATTTT. It codes for CASSQETSGGITDTQYF.

This clonotype has a handful of counts. This rearrangement joins TRBV7-6 to TRBJ1-5; D possibly corresponds to TRBD1 (6 bases). Germline V gene lookup returns CDR1 SGHVS and CDR2 FNYEAQ. This CDR3 contains 20 residues. Trimming took 2 bases from V and 0 from J, leaving 23 bases between them. For the CDR3, the DNA is TGTGCCAGCAGCTTATATGGACAGAGCCCTCGTATGAATAGCAATCAGCCCCAGCATTTT. Translated, it gives CASSLYGQSPRMNSNQPQHF.

This clonotype was counted at least ten times. This chain joins TRBV11-2 and TRBJ1-2; D is unclear. Germline CDR1 is SGHAT and CDR2 is FQNNGV. The CDR3 extends over 14 amino acids. V dropped 0 bases and J dropped 5 bases, with 10 bases sitting between them. CDR3 sequence reads: CASSLERTIYGYTF. The CDR3 bases are TGTGCCAGCAGCTTAGAGAGGACCATTTATGGCTACACCTTC.

Regarding this clonotype: Mismatch with germline at one junction end may stem from a read error. The rearrangement uses TRBV14 and TRBJ2-7; 7 positions agree with TRBD2. Germline V CDR1 and CDR2: SGHDN, FVKESK. The CDR3 is 18 residues long. The CDR3 DNA is TGTGCCAGCAGCCCCTATGGGAGGGTAGCGGACTTCTCCCACGAGCAGTACTTC. Amino acid sequence: CASSPYGRVADFSHEQYF.

This clonotype was detected a few times. V is TRBV12-3 or TRBV12-4 and J is TRBJ1-2; 7 bases map to TRBD1. The length of the CDR3 is 13 residues. V lost 6 bases and J lost 8; bases outside the gene matches: 9. In DNA form, the CDR3 reads TGTGCCAGCAGCCAAGGACAGGTTGGAGGCTACACCTTC. It translates to CASSQGQVGGYTF.

In this sample, this clonotype turned up many times. This chain joins TRBV9 and TRBJ2-2; 11 bases agree with TRBD2. CDR3 length: 16 residues. J lost 9 bases, V lost 0 bases, and 7 bases had no gene match. Germline V gene lookup returns CDR1 SGDLS and CDR2 YYNGEE. The CDR3 reads CASSVAASGGLWELFF. The CDR3 nucleotides are TGTGCCAGCAGCGTAGCCGCTAGCGGGGGGCTCTGGGAGCTGTTTTTT.

There are a few counts of this clonotype. The gene calls are TRBV5-6 and TRBJ2-1; tentative D call: TRBD1 (6 bases). CDR1 and CDR2 (germline): SGHDT, YYEEEE. CDR3 size: 15 residues. Trimming removed 6 bases from V and 5 bases from J, with 18 bases in between. The DNA of the CDR3 is TGTGCCAGCAACATGCCGGGACACCCTAACAATGAGCAGTTCTTC. Translating it yields CASNMPGHPNNEQFF. Complete variable domain (other parts from reference TRBV5-6 and TRBJ2-1): DAGVTQSPTHLIKTRGQQVTLRCSPKSGHDTVSWYQQALGQGPQFIFQYYEEEERQRGNFPDRFSGHQFPNYSSELNVNALLLGDSALYLCASNMPGHPNNEQFFGPGTRLTVL.

This clonotype was detected many times. The genes are TRBV27 and TRBJ1-1; D unresolved. The CDR3 extends over 15 amino acids. Germline CDR1 MNHEY, CDR2 SMNVEV (reference sequence). Trimming pared 1 base from V and 2 bases from J, leaving 11 bases between. CDR3 sequence (DNA): TGTGCCAGCAGTTTATATCCGGGAAAAAACACTGAAGCTTTCTTT. As protein: CASSLYPGKNTEAFF.

This clonotype has only a few counts. The V call is TRBV28, the J call TRBJ2-7; perhaps D is TRBD1 or TRBD2 (6 bases each). This CDR3 region has 18 residues. CDR1 is MDHEN and CDR2 is SYDVKM in the germline V gene. V was cut by 6 bases and J by 2 bases, with 26 bases left in between. The CDR3: CASRPRQLSRGDTYEQYF. The CDR3 nucleotides are TGTGCCAGCAGGCCGCGACAGCTGAGTAGGGGGGATACCTACGAGCAGTACTTC.

This clonotype was detected ten times or more. J is TRBJ1-4 and V is TRBV6-1; possible D gene TRBD1, 5 bases. V lost 5 bases and J lost 3, with 19 bases in between. Germline V gives CDR1 MNHNS, CDR2 SASEGT. The CDR3 has 17 residues. The CDR3 region has the DNA TGTGCCAGCAGTCTAGGCCAGGGTCAAGGTGCTAATGAAAAACTGTTTTTT. Its protein product is CASSLGQGQGANEKLFF.

This clonotype has at least ten counts. The V call is TRBV13, the J call TRBJ1-1, with 7 bases lining up with TRBD1. V shed 5 bases and J 0 bases; nucleotides not matched to a gene: 3. From germline, CDR1 is PRHDT and CDR2 FYEKMQ (reference sequence). The CDR3 runs to 14 residues. The CDR3 region is CASSPGQMNTEAFF. The CDR3 nucleotides read TGTGCCAGCAGCCCGGGACAGATGAACACTGAAGCTTTCTTT.

Ten or more counts support this clonotype. The rearrangement links TRBV7-9 to TRBJ2-1, with TRBD1 matching over 8 bases. J was trimmed by 7 bases and V by 5 bases; bases with no gene match: 10. There are 15 residues in the CDR3. Germline V gives CDR1 SEHNR, CDR2 FQNEAQ (reference sequence). The CDR3 here is CASSATGGILNEQFF. For the CDR3, the DNA is TGTGCCAGCAGCGCCACAGGGGGAATTCTTAATGAGCAGTTCTTC.

This clonotype was counted ten times or more. CDR3 DNA: TGCAGTGCTAGGGGGGCGGAGTACTATGGCTACACCTTC. It is translated as CSARGAEYYGYTF. The V call is TRBV20-1, the J call TRBJ1-2; perhaps TRBD1 as D (6 bases). V was pared by 3 bases and J by 3 bases, with 11 bases between. The germline CDR1 and CDR2 sequences are DFQATT and SNEGSKA (reference sequence). The CDR3 covers 13 residues.

The gene calls are TRBV28 and TRBJ2-1; D remains ambiguous. Trimming took 8 bases from V and 1 from J, leaving 15 bases between them. This CDR3 comprises 15 residues. Germline loops: CDR1 MDHEN, CDR2 SYDVKM. As DNA, the CDR3 is TGTGCCAGCTCGAAATCGCATCCTTCCTACAATGAGCAGTTCTTC. This translates into CASSKSHPSYNEQFF.

This clonotype was observed a handful of times. The chain combines TRBV4-2 with TRBJ1-1; D is possibly TRBD1 (6 bases). Deletions cut 5 bases from V and 1 base from J, with 14 bases between. The CDR3 is 15 residues long. CDR1 and CDR2 from the germline V gene are LGHNA and YNFKEQ. The chain's CDR3 is CASSVIQGRNTEAFF. The CDR3 DNA follows: TGTGCCAGCAGCGTAATACAGGGACGGAACACTGAAGCTTTCTTT.

There are a few counts of this clonotype. The rearrangement uses TRBV7-9 and TRBJ2-1; tentatively, D is TRBD1 (6 bases). Trimming pared 4 bases from V and 4 bases from J, leaving 14 bases between. The CDR3 is 15 amino acids. Germline V gene sequence: CDR1 SEHNR, CDR2 FQNEAQ (reference sequence). CDR3 region: CASSSQGTGYNEQFF. The CDR3 DNA sequence: TGTGCCAGCAGCTCTCAGGGGACGGGGTACAATGAGCAGTTCTTC.

At least ten counts were recorded for this clonotype. The V call is TRBV12-3 or TRBV12-4, the J call TRBJ2-7; D is uncertain. This CDR3 has 13 residues. The V and J ends lost 0 bases and 7 bases respectively, with 10 bases between them. CDR3 in DNA: TGTGCCAGCAGTTTAGCTAGACCTGCAGAGCAGTACTTC. The encoded protein is CASSLARPAEQYF.